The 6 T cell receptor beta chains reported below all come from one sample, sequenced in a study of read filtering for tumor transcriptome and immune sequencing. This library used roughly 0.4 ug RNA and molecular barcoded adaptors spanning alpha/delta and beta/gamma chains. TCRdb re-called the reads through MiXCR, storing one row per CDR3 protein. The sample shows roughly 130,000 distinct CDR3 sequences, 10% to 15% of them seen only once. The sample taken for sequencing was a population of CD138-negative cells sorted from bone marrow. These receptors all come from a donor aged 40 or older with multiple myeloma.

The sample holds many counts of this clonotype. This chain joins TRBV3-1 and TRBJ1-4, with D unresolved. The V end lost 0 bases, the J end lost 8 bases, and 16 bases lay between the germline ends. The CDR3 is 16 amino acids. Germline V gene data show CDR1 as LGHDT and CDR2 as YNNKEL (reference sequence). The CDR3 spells CASSQDRKPRKEKLFF. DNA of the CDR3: TGTGCCAGCAGCCAAGATCGCAAGCCAAGAAAGGAAAAACTGTTTTTT. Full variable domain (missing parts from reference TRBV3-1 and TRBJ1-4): DTAVSQTPKYLVTQMGNDKSIKCEQNLGHDTMYWYKQDSKKFLKIMFSYNNKELIINETVPNRFSPKSPDKAHLNLHINSLELGDSAVYFCASSQDRKPRKEKLFFGSGTQLSVL.

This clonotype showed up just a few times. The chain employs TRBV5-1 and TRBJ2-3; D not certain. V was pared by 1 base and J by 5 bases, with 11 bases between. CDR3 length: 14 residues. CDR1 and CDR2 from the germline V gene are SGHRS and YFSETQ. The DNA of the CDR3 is TGCGCCAGCAGCTTGAGTACGTTAGGAGATACGCAGTATTTT. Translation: CASSLSTLGDTQYF.

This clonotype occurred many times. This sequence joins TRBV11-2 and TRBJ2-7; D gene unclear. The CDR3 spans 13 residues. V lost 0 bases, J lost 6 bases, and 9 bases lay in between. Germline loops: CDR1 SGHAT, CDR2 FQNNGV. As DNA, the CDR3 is TGTGCCAGCAGCTTAGAAAGAGTTCGCGAGCAGTACTTC. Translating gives CASSLERVREQYF.

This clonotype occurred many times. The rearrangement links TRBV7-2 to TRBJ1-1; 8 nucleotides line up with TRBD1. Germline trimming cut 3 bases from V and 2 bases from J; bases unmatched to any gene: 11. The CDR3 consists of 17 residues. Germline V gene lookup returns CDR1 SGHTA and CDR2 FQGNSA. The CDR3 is CASSFGSLGQGNTEAFF. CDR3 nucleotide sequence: TGTGCCAGCAGCTTTGGGTCCCTAGGACAGGGCAACACTGAAGCTTTCTTT.

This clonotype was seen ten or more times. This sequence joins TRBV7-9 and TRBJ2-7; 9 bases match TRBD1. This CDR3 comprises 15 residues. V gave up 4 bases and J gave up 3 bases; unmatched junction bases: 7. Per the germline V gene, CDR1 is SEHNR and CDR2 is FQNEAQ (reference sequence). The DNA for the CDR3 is TGTGCCAGCAGCTACACAGGGGGCACTGGCTACGAGCAGTACTTC. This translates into CASSYTGGTGYEQYF.

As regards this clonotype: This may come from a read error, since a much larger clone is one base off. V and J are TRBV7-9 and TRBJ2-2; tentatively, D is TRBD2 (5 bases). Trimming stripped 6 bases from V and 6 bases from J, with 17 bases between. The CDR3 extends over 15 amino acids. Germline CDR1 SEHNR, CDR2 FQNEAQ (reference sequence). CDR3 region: CASRLAGAGAGELFF. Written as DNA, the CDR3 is TGTGCCAGCAGACTGGCGGGTGCCGGGGCCGGGGAGCTGTTTTTT.